The 7 T cell receptor beta chains reported below all come from one sample, sequenced in a study of regulatory T cells in long-lasting Graves disease. Time point given: newly diagnosed GD, antithyroid drugs for less than 3 months. There was RNA extracted from PBMCs, and the TCR library was made from it. Construction of the TCR beta libraries employed iRepertoire HTBI primers in conjunction with Arm-PCR of CDR3 regions. TCRdb re-called the multiplex PCR reads with MiXCR, one entry per CDR3 protein. This table has 500,000 or so distinct CDR3 sequences, 15% to 20% appearing once. This same sample was also part of a study on T cells in Graves' hyperthyroidism and ophthalmopathy.

The sequenced sample was peripheral blood mononuclear cells (PBMCs), obtained at new diagnosis, from a patient treated with antithyroid drugs. The receptors here all came from a man in his forties with Graves disease.

This clonotype was seen ten or more times. The V call is TRBV12-3 or TRBV12-4, the J call TRBJ2-1, with D perhaps matching TRBD1 or TRBD2 (5 bases each). The CDR3 length is 11 residues. V dropped 5 bases and J dropped 15 bases, with 14 bases sitting between them. The CDR3 DNA reads as TGTGCCAGCAGTCACCGGGACGGTCCGTTCTTC. This codes for CASSHRDGPFF.

In its sample, this clonotype was seen many times. This rearrangement joins TRBV18 to TRBJ1-4, with 7 bases fitting TRBD1. Germline V gene sequence: CDR1 KGHSH, CDR2 LQKENI. This CDR3 comprises 14 residues. J lost 8 bases, V lost 1 base, and 4 bases had no gene match. The CDR3 is CASSPQGAEEKLFF. The CDR3 DNA is TGTGCCAGCTCACCACAGGGGGCGGAGGAAAAACTGTTTTTT.

As regards this clonotype: This may arise from a read error, as a much more abundant clone is one base away. The chain combines TRBV24-1 with TRBJ2-1; D is ambiguous. CDR1 and CDR2 (germline): KGHDR, SFDVKD. V shed 7 bases and J shed 4 bases, with 10 bases lying between them. This CDR3 is built from 13 residues. The CDR3 DNA reads as TGTGCCACCAGGGAGAATCCATACAATGAGCAGTTCTTC. This translates into CATRENPYNEQFF.

The chain joins TRBV18 to TRBJ2-7; 7 nucleotides align to TRBD2. The germline CDR1 and CDR2 sequences are KGHSH and LQKENI. J was trimmed by 7 bases and V by 3 bases; bases with no gene match: 12. The CDR3 extends over 15 amino acids. CDR3 bases: TGTGCCAGCTCACCTGGGACTACCGGGGCGGGGGAGCAGTACTTC. Protein product: CASSPGTTGAGEQYF.

This clonotype was observed at least ten times. The chain has TRBV6-1 and TRBJ2-7, with D tentatively TRBD2 (6 bases). The CDR3 is made up of 16 amino acids. Germline V gene lookup returns CDR1 MNHNS and CDR2 SASEGT. The germline V and J ends were trimmed by 6 bases and 3 bases, with 21 bases remaining between them. The CDR3 region has the DNA TGTGCCAGCAGGCTAGGGACTCCCTACCTTTGCTACGAGCAGTACTTC. Translating it yields CASRLGTPYLCYEQYF.

V is TRBV6-1 and J is TRBJ2-3; D uncertain. The CDR3 totals 14 residues. Trimming took 4 bases from V and 0 from J, leaving 8 bases between them. Germline V gene data show CDR1 as MNHNS and CDR2 as SASEGT. CDR3 loop: CASSVDPSTDTQYF. CDR3 in DNA: TGTGCCAGCAGTGTGGATCCTAGCACAGATACGCAGTATTTT.

Many counts were recorded for this clonotype. The V and J genes are TRBV27 and TRBJ2-7; the match to TRBD1 covers 7 bases. V trimming: 7 bases; J trimming: 1 base; junction bases outside the gene matches: 7. The CDR3 length is 14 residues. Germline lookup yields CDR1 MNHEY and CDR2 SMNVEV (reference sequence). CDR3 sequence reads: CASKTGELSYEQYF. CDR3 in DNA: TGTGCCAGCAAAACAGGGGAATTATCCTACGAGCAGTACTTC.